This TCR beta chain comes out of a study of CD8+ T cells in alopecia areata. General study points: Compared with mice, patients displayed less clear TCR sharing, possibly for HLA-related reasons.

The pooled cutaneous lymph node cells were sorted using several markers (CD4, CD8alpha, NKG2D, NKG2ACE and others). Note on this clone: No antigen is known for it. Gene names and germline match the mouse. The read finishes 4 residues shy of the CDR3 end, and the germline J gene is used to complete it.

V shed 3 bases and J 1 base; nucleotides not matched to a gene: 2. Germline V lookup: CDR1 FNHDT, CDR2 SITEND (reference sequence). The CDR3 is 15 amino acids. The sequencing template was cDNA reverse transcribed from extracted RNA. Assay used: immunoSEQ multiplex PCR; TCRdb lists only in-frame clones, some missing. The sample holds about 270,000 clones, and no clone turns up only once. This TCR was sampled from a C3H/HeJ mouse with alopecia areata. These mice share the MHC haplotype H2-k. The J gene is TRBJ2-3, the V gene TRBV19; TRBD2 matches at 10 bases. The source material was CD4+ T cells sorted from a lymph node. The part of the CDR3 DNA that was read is TGTGCCAGCAGTACAGACTGGGGGGGTGCAGAA. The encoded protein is CASSTDWGGAE. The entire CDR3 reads CASSTDWGGAETLYF.